This T cell receptor (beta chain) was observed in a study of blood T cell repertoires in COVID-19. Looking at the study overall: Material from acute and convalescent COVID-19 was sourced from the United States, Italy and Spain.

Sequencing was performed with immunoSEQ multiplex PCR; in TCRdb, only in-frame clones are kept and a portion is missing. This table holds just over 90,000 clones, 85% to 90% found once. Sequenced sample: peripheral blood. The TCR originated in a human donor with active COVID-19. The donor label of this sample is uncertain.

CDR3 amino acids: CASSLGPLNQPQHF. The DNA for the CDR3 is TGTGCCAGCAGCTTGGGTCCTCTTAATCAGCCCCAGCATTTT. The rearrangement joins TRBV5-4 to TRBJ1-5, with D unclear. Per germline, CDR1 SGHNT and CDR2 YYREEE (reference sequence). The CDR3 is 14 amino acids. The V end lost 0 bases, the J end lost 4 bases, and 8 bases lay between the germline ends.